The clone carrying this T cell receptor beta chain was recorded a few times. Its antigen is unknown. Each individual donor underwent a draw of approximately 9.8 milliliters of peripheral blood. This entry belongs to a study of blood T cells in healthy people across ages. Study results and limitations: A conclusive naive versus antigen-experienced comparison was prevented by the unsorted PBMCs.

The V gene lost 4 bases and the J gene lost 7 bases, with 19 bases spanning the gap. CDR3 length: 16 amino acids. The germline V gene has CDR1 LGHDT and CDR2 YNNKEL (reference sequence). With a J-beta primer mix and a sample-barcoded 5' primer, a second PCR ran roughly 6 to 12 cycles. A single record per CDR3 protein comes from TCRdb applying MiXCR to the 5' RACE reads. The sample has about 800,000 distinct CDR3 sequences; more than 20% are singletons. This sample also appeared in a second study, on T cells of mothers and their children. As that report states: Sample barcodes and 2-4 random nucleotides were added by the M1S primer of the second PCR.

This TCR was sampled from a boy under 18 in good health. Sequencing was performed on blood. The rearrangement uses TRBV3-1 and TRBJ1-4; D perhaps matches TRBD1 (6 bases). CDR3 protein: CASSLRTGTSAEKLFF. CDR3 bases: TGTGCCAGCAGCCTTCGCACAGGGACTTCGGCTGAAAAACTGTTTTTT.